This T cell receptor beta chain was observed in a study of CD8 T cells in Susac syndrome. When the RNA was reverse transcribed, random hexamers were used with an input of roughly 0.45 to 1 ug. TCRdb re-analysed the immunoSEQ multiplex PCR reads in MiXCR, keeping a single row per CDR3 protein. The repertoire holds 240,000 or so distinct CDR3 sequences, with around 96% as singletons. This CDR3 is 12 amino acids long. Germline V gene data show CDR1 as MGHDK and CDR2 as SYGVNS. V lost 1 base to trimming and J lost 5 bases, with 5 bases between them. Patients with Susac syndrome fulfilled recently defined diagnostic criteria for definite or probable disease. The sample holds a few counts of this clonotype.

The receptor was isolated from a human donor with Susac syndrome. The genes are TRBV25-1 and TRBJ1-2; D is unclear. Input material: CD4+ T cells from PBMCs. The CDR3 loop is CASSELGYGYTF. CDR3 bases: TGTGCCAGCAGTGAATTGGGTTATGGCTACACCTTC.